These T cell receptor beta chains were read from a single sample in a study of cytomegalovirus exposure and HLA in healthy donors. Sequencing used immunoSEQ multiplex PCR; TCRdb keeps in-frame clones, though not all of them. Of roughly 120,000 clones in the sample, just over 75% are singletons; the top ten hold around an eighth. The sequenced material came from PBMCs. The origin of the receptors is a man younger than 40 in good health and CMV-seropositive. The CDR3 runs from the conserved cysteine through the conserved F or W. D genes are given only for firm matches. Clone size is given for some rows only: seen once, a few or many times, or a class if the clone is expanded.

>TRBV19|.|TRBD1|TRBJ1-5
TGTGCCAGTAGTATAGATCGGGGACAGGGGTATCAGCCCCAGCATTTT
CASSIDRGQGYQPQHF
>TRBV4-1|.|TRBD1|TRBJ1-2
TGCGCCAGCAGCCCCTTACAGGGGCCCAGTGAGGGCTACACCTTC
CASSPLQGPSEGYTF
>TRBV18|.|TRBD2|TRBJ2-3
TGTGCCAGCTCACCGCAGCCTCGGGGACTAGCGGGGGTTAGCACAGATACGCAGTATTTT
CASSPQPRGLAGVSTDTQYF
>TRBV11-2|.|.|TRBJ2-7
TGTGCCAGCAGACAAAGGACAACCAACTCCTACGAGCAGTACTTC
CASRQRTTNSYEQYF
>TRBV27|.|.|TRBJ2-7
TGTGCCAGCAGTTTTCAACAGTCCTACGAGCAGTACTTC
CASSFQQSYEQYF
>TRBV2|.|TRBD1|TRBJ2-3
TGTGCCAGCCACGGGACAGGGGGCGGAGATACGCAGTATTTT
CASHGTGGGDTQYF
>TRBV7-9|.|TRBD2|TRBJ2-7
TGTGCCAGCAGCTCCCCCATTAGCGGGGGAATCTCCTACGAGCAGTACTTC
CASSSPISGGISYEQYF
>TRBV6-5|.|TRBD1|TRBJ1-6
TGTGCCACCGCGGACAGGGAAGGTTATAATTCACCCCTCCACTTT
CATADREGYNSPLHF
>TRBV19|.|TRBD1|TRBJ1-2
TGTGCCAGTAGTATCCCTGGCGGGACAGCCTATGGCTACACCTTC
CASSIPGGTAYGYTF
>TRBV19|.|.|TRBJ2-5
TGTGCCAGTAGCCCTGGAGGCTCGACCCAGTACTTC
CASSPGGSTQYF
>TRBV28|few|.|TRBJ1-5
TGTGCCAGCAGTTTCGGTCAGCCCCAGCATTTT
CASSFGQPQHF
>TRBV6-5|.|.|TRBJ1-1
TGTGCCAGCAGTTACCAGTTTCTCATGAACACTGAAGCTTTCTTT
CASSYQFLMNTEAFF
>TRBV9|.|.|TRBJ1-3
TGTGCCAGCAGCGTAGTGAAGGGGCTTCTGTCTGGAAACACCATATATTTT
CASSVVKGLLSGNTIYF
>TRBV28|.|.|TRBJ1-1
TGTGTCAGCAGGAACAGAGACATGAACACTGAAGCTTTCTTT
CVSRNRDMNTEAFF
>TRBV6-4|.|.|TRBJ2-7
TGTGCCAGCAGCGCACAAACAGGGACCGAGCAGTACTTC
CASSAQTGTEQYF
>TRBV27|.|.|TRBJ1-1
TGTGCCAGCACCACTGCGGCAGCAAAAACTGAAGCTTTCTTT
CASTTAAAKTEAFF
>TRBV11-2|once|TRBD1|TRBJ2-3
TGTGCCAGCAGAAATGCGGACAGGGGGAGAATCACAGATACGCAGTATTTT
CASRNADRGRITDTQYF
>TRBV14|.|.|TRBJ1-1
TGTGCCAGCAGCTTCGACGAGGTAACTGAAGCTTTCTTT
CASSFDEVTEAFF
>TRBV19|.|TRBD1|TRBJ1-1
TGTGCCAGTAGTAGGGACAGGGTGAGTAACACTGAAGCTTTCTTT
CASSRDRVSNTEAFF